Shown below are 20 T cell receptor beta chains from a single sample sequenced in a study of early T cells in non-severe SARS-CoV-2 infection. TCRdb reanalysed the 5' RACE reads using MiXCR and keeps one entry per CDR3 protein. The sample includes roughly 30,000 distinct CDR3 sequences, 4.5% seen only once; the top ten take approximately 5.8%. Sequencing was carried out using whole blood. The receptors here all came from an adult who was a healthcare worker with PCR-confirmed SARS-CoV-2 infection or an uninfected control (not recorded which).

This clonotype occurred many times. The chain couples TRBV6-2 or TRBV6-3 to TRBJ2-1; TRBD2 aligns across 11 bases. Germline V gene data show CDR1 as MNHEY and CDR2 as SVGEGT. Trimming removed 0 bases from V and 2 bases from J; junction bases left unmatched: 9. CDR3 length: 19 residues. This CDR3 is CASSYSLTSGAHTYNEQFF. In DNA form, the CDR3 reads TGTGCCAGCAGTTACTCGTTGACTAGCGGGGCCCACACCTACAATGAGCAGTTCTTC.

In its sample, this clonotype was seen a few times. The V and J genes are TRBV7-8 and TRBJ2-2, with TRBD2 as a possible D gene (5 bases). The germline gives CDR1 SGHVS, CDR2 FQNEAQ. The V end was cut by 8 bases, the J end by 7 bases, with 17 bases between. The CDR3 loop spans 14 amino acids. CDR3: CASYSSVRGGELFF. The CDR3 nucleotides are TGTGCCAGCTATTCATCCGTCCGGGGCGGGGAGCTGTTTTTT.

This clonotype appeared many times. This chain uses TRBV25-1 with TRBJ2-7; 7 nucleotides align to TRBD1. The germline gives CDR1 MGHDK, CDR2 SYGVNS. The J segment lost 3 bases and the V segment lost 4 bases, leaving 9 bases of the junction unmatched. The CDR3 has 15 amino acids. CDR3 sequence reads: CASSAQGQAIYEQYF. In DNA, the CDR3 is TGTGCCAGCAGTGCCCAAGGACAGGCTATCTACGAGCAGTACTTC.

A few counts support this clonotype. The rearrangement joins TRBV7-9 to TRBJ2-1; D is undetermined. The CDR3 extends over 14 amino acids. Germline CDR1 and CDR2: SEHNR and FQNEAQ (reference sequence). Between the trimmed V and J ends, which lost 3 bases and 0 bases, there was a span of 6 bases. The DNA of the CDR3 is TGTGCCAGCAGCTTTTTGGTCTCCTACAATGAGCAGTTCTTC. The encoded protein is CASSFLVSYNEQFF.

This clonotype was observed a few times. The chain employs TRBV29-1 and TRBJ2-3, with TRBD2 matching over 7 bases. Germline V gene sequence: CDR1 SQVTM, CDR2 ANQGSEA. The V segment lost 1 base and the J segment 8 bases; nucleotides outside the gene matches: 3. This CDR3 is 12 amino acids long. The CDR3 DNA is TGCAGCGTTGAAGTACGCGGGAGTACGCAGTATTTT. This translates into CSVEVRGSTQYF.

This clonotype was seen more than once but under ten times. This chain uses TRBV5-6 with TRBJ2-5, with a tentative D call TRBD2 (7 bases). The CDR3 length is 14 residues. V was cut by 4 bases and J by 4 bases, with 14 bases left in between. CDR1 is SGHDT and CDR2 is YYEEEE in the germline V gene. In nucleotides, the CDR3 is TGTGCCAGCAGCACGACAGGCGGGGGAGAGACCCAGTACTTC. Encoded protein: CASSTTGGGETQYF.

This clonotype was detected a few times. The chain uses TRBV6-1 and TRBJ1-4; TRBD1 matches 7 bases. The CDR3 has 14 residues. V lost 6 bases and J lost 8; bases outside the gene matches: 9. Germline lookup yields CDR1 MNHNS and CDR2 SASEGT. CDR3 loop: CASRTGVGGEKLFF. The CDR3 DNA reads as TGTGCCAGCAGAACAGGGGTTGGAGGAGAAAAACTGTTTTTT.

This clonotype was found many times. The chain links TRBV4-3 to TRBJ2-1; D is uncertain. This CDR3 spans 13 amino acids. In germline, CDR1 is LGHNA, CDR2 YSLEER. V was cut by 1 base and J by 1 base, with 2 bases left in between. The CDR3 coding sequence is TGCGCCAGCAGCCAAGTTTCCTACAATGAGCAGTTCTTC. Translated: CASSQVSYNEQFF.

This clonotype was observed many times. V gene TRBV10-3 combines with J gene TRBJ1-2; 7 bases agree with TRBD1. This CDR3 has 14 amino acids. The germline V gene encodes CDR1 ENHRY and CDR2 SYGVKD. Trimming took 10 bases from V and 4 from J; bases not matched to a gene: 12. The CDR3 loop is CATGDSGMIYGYTF. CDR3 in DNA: TGTGCCACCGGGGACAGCGGGATGATCTATGGCTACACCTTC.

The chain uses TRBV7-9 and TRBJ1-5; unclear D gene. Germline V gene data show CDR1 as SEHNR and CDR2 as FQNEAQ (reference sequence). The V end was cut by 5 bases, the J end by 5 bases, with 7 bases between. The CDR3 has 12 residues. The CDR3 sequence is CASSRIDQPQHF. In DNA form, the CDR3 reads TGTGCCAGCAGCCGAATCGATCAGCCCCAGCATTTT. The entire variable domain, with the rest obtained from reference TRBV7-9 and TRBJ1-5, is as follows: DTGVSQNPRHKITKRGQNVTFRCDPISEHNRLYWYRQTLGQGPEFLTYFQNEAQLEKSRLLSDRFSAERPKGSFSTLEIQRTEQGDSAMYLCASSRIDQPQHFGDGTRLSIL.

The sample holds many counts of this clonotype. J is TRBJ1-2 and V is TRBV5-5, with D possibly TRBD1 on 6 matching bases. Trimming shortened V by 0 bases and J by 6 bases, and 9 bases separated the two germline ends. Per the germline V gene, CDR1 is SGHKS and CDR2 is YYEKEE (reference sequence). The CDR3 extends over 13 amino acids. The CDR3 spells CASSLVQGDGYTF. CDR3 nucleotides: TGTGCCAGCAGCTTGGTACAGGGAGATGGCTACACCTTC.

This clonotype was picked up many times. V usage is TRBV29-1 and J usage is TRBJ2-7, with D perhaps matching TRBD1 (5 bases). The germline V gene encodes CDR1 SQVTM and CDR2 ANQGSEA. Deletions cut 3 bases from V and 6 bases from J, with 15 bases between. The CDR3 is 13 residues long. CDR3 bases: TGCAGCGTTGATCTCGGAAGAAGGGGCGAGCAGTACTTC. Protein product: CSVDLGRRGEQYF.

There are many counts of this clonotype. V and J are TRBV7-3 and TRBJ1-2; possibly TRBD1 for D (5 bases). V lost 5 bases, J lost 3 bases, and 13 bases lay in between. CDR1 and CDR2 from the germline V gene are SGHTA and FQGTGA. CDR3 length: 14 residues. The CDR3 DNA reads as TGTGCCAGCAGCCCGGGACCTACAGACTATGGCTACACCTTC. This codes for CASSPGPTDYGYTF.

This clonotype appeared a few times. The CDR3 coding sequence is TGTGCCAGCACAGACAGGGCGTATAGCAATCAGCCCCAGCATTTT. Its protein product is CASTDRAYSNQPQHF. The rearrangement uses TRBV6-2 or TRBV6-3 and TRBJ1-5; the match to TRBD1 covers 7 bases. J was trimmed by 0 bases and V by 7 bases; bases with no gene match: 6. The CDR3 spans 15 residues. Germline CDR1 MNHEY, CDR2 SVGEGT.

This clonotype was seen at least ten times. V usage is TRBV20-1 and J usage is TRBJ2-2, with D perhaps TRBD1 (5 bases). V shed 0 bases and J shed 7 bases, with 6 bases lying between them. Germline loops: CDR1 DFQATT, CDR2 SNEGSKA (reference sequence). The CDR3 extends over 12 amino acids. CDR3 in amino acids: CSARDRGGELFF. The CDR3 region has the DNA TGCAGTGCTAGAGATAGGGGCGGGGAGCTGTTTTTT.

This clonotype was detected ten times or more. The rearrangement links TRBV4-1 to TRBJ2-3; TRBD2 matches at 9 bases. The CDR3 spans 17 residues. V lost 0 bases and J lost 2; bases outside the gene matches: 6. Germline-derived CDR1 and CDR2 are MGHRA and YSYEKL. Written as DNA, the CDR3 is TGCGCCAGCAGCCAAGACGGAGCGGGGGGAAACACAGATACGCAGTATTTT. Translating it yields CASSQDGAGGNTDTQYF.

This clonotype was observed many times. The CDR3 is CASRPRLAGGRTDTQYF. In DNA form, the CDR3 reads TGTGCCAGCAGACCCCGACTAGCGGGGGGGCGTACAGATACGCAGTATTTT. V and J are TRBV6-2 or TRBV6-3 and TRBJ2-3; 14 nucleotides match TRBD2. This CDR3 is 17 amino acids long. Trimming cost V 6 bases and J 3 bases; bases outside gene matches: 8. In germline, CDR1 is MNHEY, CDR2 SVGEGT.

DNA of the CDR3: TGTGCCAGCAGTTACTCTCCGGAGGTCGGGGAGCTGTTTTTT. It translates to CASSYSPEVGELFF. J is TRBJ2-2 and V is TRBV6-2 or TRBV6-3; D might be TRBD2 (5 bases). The CDR3 is 14 residues long. The V gene's germline CDR1 is MNHEY and CDR2 SVGEGT. V lost 0 bases to trimming and J lost 7 bases, with 9 bases between them.

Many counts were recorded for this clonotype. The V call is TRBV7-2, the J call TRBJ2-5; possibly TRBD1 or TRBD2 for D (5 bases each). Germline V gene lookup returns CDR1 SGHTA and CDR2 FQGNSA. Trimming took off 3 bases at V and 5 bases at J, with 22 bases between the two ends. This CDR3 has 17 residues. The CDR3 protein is CASSFVRWGRSAETQYF. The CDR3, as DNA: TGTGCCAGCAGCTTTGTAAGGTGGGGACGTTCGGCCGAGACCCAGTACTTC.

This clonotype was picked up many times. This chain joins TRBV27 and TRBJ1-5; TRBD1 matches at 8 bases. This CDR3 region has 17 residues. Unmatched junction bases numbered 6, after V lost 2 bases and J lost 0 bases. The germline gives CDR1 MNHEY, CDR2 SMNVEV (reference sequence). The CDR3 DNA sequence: TGTGCCAGCAGTTTAGTGACAGGGGCTACTAGCAATCAGCCCCAGCATTTT. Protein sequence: CASSLVTGATSNQPQHF.